This T cell receptor beta chain was retrieved from a study of response to subunit inactivated influenza vaccine. MiXCR was run by TCRdb on the RT-PCR reads, yielding one entry per CDR3 protein. The table records 400,000 to 650,000 distinct CDR3 sequences, approximately 7.3% of them present only once. This clonotype was seen ten or more times. The CDR3 extends over 16 amino acids. Germline V gene data show CDR1 as LNHNV and CDR2 as YYDKDF (reference sequence). Trimming removed 3 bases from V and 6 bases from J; junction bases left unmatched: 8. Here the sequenced sample was PBMCs from blood, taken roughly 24 months after vaccination. The receptor comes from a man aged 45 to 70 who received an inactivated influenza vaccine. V gene TRBV15 combines with J gene TRBJ2-2; TRBD2 aligns across 9 bases. Written as DNA, the CDR3 is TGTGCCACCAGCAGCCCAGCGGGGGGCCTAGCCGGGGAGCTGTTTTTT. This codes for CATSSPAGGLAGELFF.